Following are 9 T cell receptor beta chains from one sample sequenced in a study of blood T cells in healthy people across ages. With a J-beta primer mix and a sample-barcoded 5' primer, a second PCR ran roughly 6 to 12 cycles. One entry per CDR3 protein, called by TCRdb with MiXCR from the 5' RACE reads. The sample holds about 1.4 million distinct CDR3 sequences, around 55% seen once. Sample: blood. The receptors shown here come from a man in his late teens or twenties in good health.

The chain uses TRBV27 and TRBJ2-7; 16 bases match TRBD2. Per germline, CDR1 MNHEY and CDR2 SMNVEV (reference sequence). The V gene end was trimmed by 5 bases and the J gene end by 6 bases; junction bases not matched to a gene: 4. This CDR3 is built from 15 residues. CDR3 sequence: CASSPGTSGRAEQYF. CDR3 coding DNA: TGTGCCAGCAGTCCGGGGACTAGCGGGAGGGCCGAGCAGTACTTC.

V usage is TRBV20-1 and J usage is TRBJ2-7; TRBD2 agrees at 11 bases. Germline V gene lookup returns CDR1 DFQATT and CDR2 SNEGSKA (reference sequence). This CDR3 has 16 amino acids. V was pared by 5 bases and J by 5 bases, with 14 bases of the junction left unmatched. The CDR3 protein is CSAQGVSGGAVHEQYF. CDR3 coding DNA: TGCAGTGCTCAAGGCGTTAGCGGGGGGGCGGTCCACGAGCAGTACTTC.

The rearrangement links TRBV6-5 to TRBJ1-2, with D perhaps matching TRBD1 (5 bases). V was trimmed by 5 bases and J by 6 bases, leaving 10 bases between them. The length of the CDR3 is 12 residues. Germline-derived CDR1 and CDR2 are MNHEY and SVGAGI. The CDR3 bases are TGTGCCAGCAGTGGCCCAGGGAATGGCTACACCTTC. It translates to CASSGPGNGYTF.

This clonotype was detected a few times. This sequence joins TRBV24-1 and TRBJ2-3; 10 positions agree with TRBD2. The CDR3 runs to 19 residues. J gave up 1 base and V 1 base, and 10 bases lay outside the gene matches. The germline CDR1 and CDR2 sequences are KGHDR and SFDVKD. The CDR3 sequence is CATSDFGVIAGGGTDTQYF. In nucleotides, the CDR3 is TGTGCCACCAGTGATTTTGGGGTAATAGCGGGGGGAGGCACAGATACGCAGTATTTT.

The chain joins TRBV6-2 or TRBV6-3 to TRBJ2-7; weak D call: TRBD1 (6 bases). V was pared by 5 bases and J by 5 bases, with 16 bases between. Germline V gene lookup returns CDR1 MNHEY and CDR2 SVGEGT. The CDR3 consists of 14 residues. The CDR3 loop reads CASSQDRITNEQYF. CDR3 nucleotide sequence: TGTGCCAGCAGTCAGGACAGAATAACAAACGAGCAGTACTTC.

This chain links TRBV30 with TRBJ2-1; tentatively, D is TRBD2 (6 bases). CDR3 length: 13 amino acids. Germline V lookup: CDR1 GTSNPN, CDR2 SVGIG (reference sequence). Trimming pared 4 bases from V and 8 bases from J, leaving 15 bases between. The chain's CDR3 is CAWMTWRVDEQFF. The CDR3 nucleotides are TGTGCCTGGATGACATGGAGGGTCGATGAGCAGTTCTTC.

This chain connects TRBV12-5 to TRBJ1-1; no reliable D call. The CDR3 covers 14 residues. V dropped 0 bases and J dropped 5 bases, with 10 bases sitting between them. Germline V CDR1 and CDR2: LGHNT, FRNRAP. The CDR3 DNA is TGTGCTAGTGGTTTGGTACCGGGAGGTACTGAAGCTTTCTTT. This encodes CASGLVPGGTEAFF.

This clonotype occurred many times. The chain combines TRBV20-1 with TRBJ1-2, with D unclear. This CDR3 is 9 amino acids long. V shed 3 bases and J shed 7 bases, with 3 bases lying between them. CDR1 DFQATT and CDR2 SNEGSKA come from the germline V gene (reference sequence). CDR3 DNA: TGCAGTGCTAGGGGTGGCTACACCTTC. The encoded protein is CSARGGYTF.

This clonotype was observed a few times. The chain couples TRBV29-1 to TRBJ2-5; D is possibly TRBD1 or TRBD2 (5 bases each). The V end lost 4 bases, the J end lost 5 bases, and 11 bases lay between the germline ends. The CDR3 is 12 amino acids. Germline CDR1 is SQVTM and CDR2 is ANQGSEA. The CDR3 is CSVGGTWETQYF. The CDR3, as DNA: TGCAGCGTTGGTGGGACCTGGGAGACCCAGTACTTC.